The next 27 T cell receptor beta chains were all read from a single sample in a study of Ad26.COV2.S vaccination and SARS-CoV-2 variants. Repertoires were generated with immunoSEQ multiplex PCR, while TCRdb's copy carries only in-frame clones and drops some. Found here are 350,000 to 450,000 clones, 70% to 90% of them singletons; the top ten hold around 1.9%. The treatment: about 20 received Ad26.COV2.S at low or high dose, single or two shots; roughly five received placebo; per-sample allocation not given. Collection of samples fell on day 63 after the first vaccine or placebo injection. Specimen: peripheral blood, collected in a trial of Ad26.COV2.S vaccine versus placebo. Every receptor here comes from a person between 18 and 65 years old who received the Ad26.COV2.S COVID-19 vaccine or a placebo.

The J gene is TRBJ2-3, the V gene TRBV10-1; possible D gene TRBD2, 6 bases. The CDR3 runs to 15 residues. Germline CDR1 WNHNN, CDR2 SYGVQD (reference sequence). Trimming took off 0 bases at V and 5 bases at J, with 12 bases between the two ends. CDR3 loop: CASSESGRPLDTQYF. CDR3 DNA: TGCGCCAGCAGTGAGTCAGGGAGGCCCTTAGATACGCAGTATTTT.

The chain carries TRBV5-6 and TRBJ1-2, with 9 bases aligning to TRBD1. From germline, CDR1 is SGHDT and CDR2 YYEEEE. The CDR3 contains 15 residues. J gave up 0 bases and V 4 bases, and 4 bases lay outside the gene matches. The CDR3 is CASSLTGGANYGYTF. DNA for the CDR3: TGTGCCAGCAGCCTGACAGGGGGAGCTAACTATGGCTACACCTTC. The full variable domain, with the rest looked up from reference TRBV5-6 and TRBJ1-2, is DAGVTQSPTHLIKTRGQQVTLRCSPKSGHDTVSWYQQALGQGPQFIFQYYEEEERQRGNFPDRFSGHQFPNYSSELNVNALLLGDSALYLCASSLTGGANYGYTFGSGTRLTVV.

The chain combines TRBV5-4 with TRBJ1-2; TRBD1 aligns across 9 bases. The CDR3 has 15 amino acids. CDR1 is SGHNT and CDR2 is YYREEE in the germline V gene (reference sequence). The ends lost 0 bases at V and 4 bases at J; junction bases unmatched: 4. CDR3 sequence: CASSLGTGVIYGYTF. The CDR3 DNA follows: TGTGCCAGCAGCTTGGGGACAGGGGTTATCTATGGCTACACCTTC.

The V gene is TRBV6-5, the J gene TRBJ1-2, with TRBD1 identical over 7 bases. The CDR3 covers 14 residues. V shed 4 bases and J 4 bases; nucleotides not matched to a gene: 6. Looked up from germline, CDR1 is MNHEY and CDR2 is SVGAGI. Written as DNA, the CDR3 is TGTGCCAGCAGTTCAAGACAGGGTGGCTATGGCTACACCTTC. Its translation is CASSSRQGGYGYTF.

The chain combines TRBV11-2 with TRBJ2-1; D is possibly TRBD1 (6 bases). Germline-derived CDR1 and CDR2 are SGHAT and FQNNGV. The CDR3 covers 14 residues. V was clipped by 5 bases and J by 5 bases, with 13 bases between them. The chain's CDR3 is CASSVGSGDNEQFF. Here the CDR3 DNA reads TGTGCCAGCAGCGTGGGATCAGGGGACAATGAGCAGTTCTTC.

This chain connects TRBV9 to TRBJ2-3; possible D gene TRBD2, 6 bases. Trimming took 0 bases from V and 2 from J, leaving 13 bases between them. The germline gives CDR1 SGDLS, CDR2 YYNGEE. This CDR3 is built from 16 residues. The CDR3 DNA sequence: TGTGCCAGCAGCGTAGGGGGTAGCGGACACACAGATACGCAGTATTTT. The encoded protein is CASSVGGSGHTDTQYF.

The chain combines TRBV7-9 with TRBJ1-4, with 7 bases identical to TRBD1. This CDR3 has 15 amino acids. The ends lost 10 bases at V and 0 bases at J; junction bases unmatched: 8. CDR1 is SEHNR and CDR2 is FQNEAQ in the germline V gene (reference sequence). CDR3 bases: TGTGCCATGGGGACAGCGATTGCAACTAATGAAAAACTGTTTTTT. It encodes CAMGTAIATNEKLFF.

The V call is TRBV19, the J call TRBJ2-1; 8 nucleotides align to TRBD2. V lost 2 bases and J lost 0; bases outside the gene matches: 6. CDR3 length equals 17 residues. Germline V gene sequence: CDR1 LNHDA, CDR2 SQIVND (reference sequence). The DNA for the CDR3 is TGTGCCAGTAGTATACTTCTCAGCGGGAGCTCCTACAATGAGCAGTTCTTC. Its protein product is CASSILLSGSSYNEQFF.

V and J are TRBV5-1 and TRBJ2-1; D is ambiguous. CDR1 is SGHRS and CDR2 is YFSETQ in the germline V gene. The CDR3 extends over 14 amino acids. V was cut by 0 bases and J by 8 bases, with 12 bases left in between. As DNA, the CDR3 is TGCGCCAGCAGCTTGGCCTCGAGGATAGATGAGCAGTTCTTC. The encoded protein is CASSLASRIDEQFF.

V usage is TRBV6-6 and J usage is TRBJ2-7; 7 bases match TRBD2. The CDR3 loop spans 17 amino acids. Germline lookup yields CDR1 MNHNY and CDR2 SVGAGI (reference sequence). After removal of 5 bases from V and 2 bases from J, the junction contained 15 bases not matched to a gene. Written as DNA, the CDR3 is TGTGCCAGCAGTCGGGCTTCCCTAGCGGAAATACCCTACGAGCAGTACTTC. Translating it yields CASSRASLAEIPYEQYF.

J is TRBJ2-1 and V is TRBV25-1; tentative D call: TRBD1 (5 bases). CDR1 MGHDK and CDR2 SYGVNS come from the germline V gene. CDR3 length equals 13 residues. Trimming cost V 1 base and J 4 bases, with 5 bases left between them. As DNA, the CDR3 is TGTGCCAGCAGTGAATCAGGGTACAATGAGCAGTTCTTC. Its translation: CASSESGYNEQFF. Using reference TRBV25-1 and TRBJ2-1 for the parts outside the CDR3, the full variable domain is EADIYQTPRYLVIGTGKKITLECSQTMGHDKMYWYQQDPGMELHLIHYSYGVNSTEKGDLSSESTVSRIRTEHFPLTLESARPSHTSQYLCASSESGYNEQFFGPGTRLTVL.

This chain joins TRBV5-1 and TRBJ2-7; 8 bases are a match to TRBD1. Germline lookup yields CDR1 SGHRS and CDR2 YFSETQ. The CDR3 runs to 13 residues. After removal of 5 bases from V and 5 bases from J, the junction contained 6 bases not matched to a gene. The CDR3 reads CASSVTGADEQYF. The CDR3 nucleotides read TGCGCCAGCAGTGTGACAGGGGCCGACGAGCAGTACTTC.

CDR3 nucleotide sequence: TGTGCCAGTAAGTCACAGATCGATGGCTACACCTTC. This translates into CASKSQIDGYTF. The chain has TRBV2 and TRBJ1-2, with D uncertain. V lost 9 bases and J 6 bases, leaving 14 bases between the germline ends. Looked up from germline, CDR1 is SNHLY and CDR2 is FYNNEI. The CDR3 has 12 residues. The whole variable domain, filled in from reference TRBV2 and TRBJ1-2, reads EPEVTQTPSHQVTQMGQEVILRCVPISNHLYFYWYRQILGQKVEFLVSFYNNEISEKSEIFDDQFSVERPDGSNFTLKIRSTKLEDSAMYFCASKSQIDGYTFGSGTRLTVV.

This chain joins TRBV5-4 and TRBJ1-1; 7 nucleotides line up with TRBD1. The V segment lost 3 bases and the J segment 2 bases; nucleotides outside the gene matches: 1. Per germline, CDR1 SGHNT and CDR2 YYREEE (reference sequence). This CDR3 is built from 13 residues. DNA of the CDR3: TGTGCCAGCAGCTGGGACAGCAACACTGAAGCTTTCTTT. Translation gives CASSWDSNTEAFF.

This chain connects TRBV6-5 to TRBJ2-3; D not resolved. The germline V and J ends were trimmed by 6 bases and 4 bases, with 11 bases remaining between them. The CDR3 extends over 13 amino acids. The germline CDR1 and CDR2 sequences are MNHEY and SVGAGI. This CDR3 reads CASRGVTPDTQYF. The CDR3 nucleotides read TGTGCCAGCAGAGGAGTGACCCCAGATACGCAGTATTTT.

The CDR3 DNA sequence: TGTGCCAGCAGCCCGGGACCGAACACGGATTCACCCCTCCACTTT. Protein sequence: CASSPGPNTDSPLHF. This sequence joins TRBV5-5 and TRBJ1-6; possible D gene TRBD1, 5 bases. Per the germline V gene, CDR1 is SGHKS and CDR2 is YYEKEE (reference sequence). V lost 4 bases and J lost 8, with 16 bases in between. The CDR3 length is 15 residues.

This chain joins TRBV19 and TRBJ2-7, with 8 positions matching TRBD1. CDR1 and CDR2 (germline): LNHDA, SQIVND (reference sequence). This CDR3 is built from 15 residues. The trim removed 6 bases at V and 0 bases at J, leaving 7 bases unmatched. The CDR3 loop reads CASRPRDRSSYEQYF. The CDR3 nucleotides are TGTGCCAGTAGACCCCGGGACAGGAGCTCCTACGAGCAGTACTTC.

This CDR3 reads CASSWGQGTSYNEQFF. The CDR3 nucleotides are TGTGCCAGCAGCTGGGGACAGGGAACCTCCTACAATGAGCAGTTCTTC. J is TRBJ2-1 and V is TRBV7-9; TRBD1 aligns across 9 bases. In germline, CDR1 is SEHNR, CDR2 FQNEAQ (reference sequence). CDR3 length: 16 residues. V was clipped by 4 bases and J by 0 bases; unmatched bases: 4.

The V and J genes are TRBV30 and TRBJ2-1, with 12 bases identical to TRBD2. The CDR3 totals 16 residues. Germline V lookup: CDR1 GTSNPN, CDR2 SVGIG (reference sequence). V lost 5 bases to trimming and J lost 7 bases; unmatched junction nucleotides: 12. CDR3 sequence (DNA): TGTGCCTGGCTGACTAGCGGGAGAAGGGTGAGGAATGAGCAGTTCTTC. Its translation is CAWLTSGRRVRNEQFF. Using reference TRBV30 and TRBJ2-1 for the parts outside the CDR3, the full variable domain is SQTIHQWPATLVQPVGSPLSLECTVEGTSNPNLYWYRQAAGRGLQLLFYSVGIGQISSEVPQNLSASRPQDRQFILSSKKLLLSDSGFYLCAWLTSGRRVRNEQFFGPGTRLTVL.

On this clone: Additional DNA sequences in this sample encode the identical CDR3. This chain links TRBV7-2 with TRBJ1-2; D is perhaps TRBD1 (6 bases). Germline assignment: CDR1 SGHTA and CDR2 FQGNSA. CDR3 size: 12 residues. The V end was cut by 0 bases, the J end by 8 bases, with 7 bases between. CDR3 amino acids: CASSLAGGGYTF. The CDR3 DNA is TGTGCCAGCAGCTTAGCAGGGGGGGGCTACACCTTC.

V gene TRBV7-2 combines with J gene TRBJ2-1, with 13 bases matching TRBD2. Germline V gene lookup returns CDR1 SGHTA and CDR2 FQGNSA. V was clipped by 8 bases and J by 13 bases; unmatched bases: 20. CDR3 length: 17 amino acids. The CDR3 DNA reads as TGTGCCAGCCGACCAACGCCCGCGACTAGCGGGAGGTATGGACAGTTCTTC. The encoded protein is CASRPTPATSGRYGQFF. Based on the CDR3 plus reference TRBV7-2 and TRBJ2-1, the full variable domain is GAGVSQSPSNKVTEKGKDVELRCDPISGHTALYWYRQSLGQGLEFLIYFQGNSAPDKSGLPSDRFSAERTGGSVSTLTIQRTQQEDSAVYLCASRPTPATSGRYGQFFGPGTRLTVL.

The V gene is TRBV5-6, the J gene TRBJ1-5; TRBD1 is a possible D gene (6 bases). V lost 5 bases to trimming and J lost 7 bases, with 13 bases between them. Germline CDR1 SGHDT, CDR2 YYEEEE. The CDR3 totals 13 residues. The CDR3 loop reads CASSPGGRQPQHF. Here the CDR3 DNA reads TGTGCCAGCAGTCCGGGGGGCAGGCAGCCCCAGCATTTT.

This chain uses TRBV28 with TRBJ2-7; 12 nucleotides match TRBD2. From germline, CDR1 is MDHEN and CDR2 SYDVKM. The CDR3 length is 16 residues. V lost 1 base and J lost 3; bases outside the gene matches: 4. CDR3 nucleotides: TGTGCCAGCAGTTTATTGACTAGCGGGAGACACTACGAGCAGTACTTC. This encodes CASSLLTSGRHYEQYF.

In its sample, this clone was seen a few times. The gene calls are TRBV7-9 and TRBJ2-7; D possibly matches TRBD1 or TRBD2 (5 bases each). Germline V CDR1 and CDR2: SEHNR, FQNEAQ (reference sequence). With 5 bases removed from V and 2 bases from J, the gap between germline ends came to 13 bases. This CDR3 has 14 residues. CDR3 DNA: TGTGCCAGCAGCGTCCGGGACGGACCCTACGAGCAGTACTTC. This codes for CASSVRDGPYEQYF.

V and J are TRBV27 and TRBJ2-5; no reliable D call. With 3 bases removed from V and 1 base from J, the gap between germline ends came to 3 bases. The germline gives CDR1 MNHEY, CDR2 SMNVEV (reference sequence). CDR3 size: 12 residues. The CDR3 protein is CASSFPQETQYF. Here the CDR3 DNA reads TGTGCCAGCAGTTTCCCCCAAGAGACCCAGTACTTC.

V and J are TRBV27 and TRBJ1-3, with 8 bases fitting TRBD1. Germline V gene lookup returns CDR1 MNHEY and CDR2 SMNVEV (reference sequence). CDR3 length equals 14 residues. Germline trimming cut 5 bases from V and 2 bases from J; bases unmatched to any gene: 2. CDR3 protein: CASSQQGAGNTIYF. The DNA for the CDR3 is TGTGCCAGCAGTCAACAGGGGGCTGGAAACACCATATATTTT.

This chain joins TRBV4-1 and TRBJ2-5; 7 bases align to TRBD2. The V gene end was trimmed by 4 bases and the J gene end by 4 bases; junction bases not matched to a gene: 9. The CDR3 is 15 residues long. From germline, CDR1 is MGHRA and CDR2 YSYEKL. The CDR3 loop reads CASSLLGGEGETQYF. The CDR3, as DNA: TGCGCCAGCAGCCTTCTGGGAGGGGAGGGAGAGACCCAGTACTTC.